This TCR beta chain was sequenced during a study of blood T cells in healthy people across ages. This clonotype was picked up many times. The V gene end was trimmed by 2 bases and the J gene end by 5 bases; junction bases not matched to a gene: 9. Germline CDR1 SQVTM, CDR2 ANQGSEA. This CDR3 comprises 14 residues. It was with a sample-barcoded 5' primer and a J-beta primer mix that a second PCR of roughly 7 to 11 cycles was run. Each CDR3 protein is one row after TCRdb ran MiXCR on the 5' RACE reads. The profile shows about a million distinct CDR3 sequences, roughly 47% of them singletons. This TCR came from a woman aged 55-69 years in good health. What was sequenced was blood. The V call is TRBV29-1, the J call TRBJ2-7; 7 bases fit TRBD2. DNA of the CDR3: TGCAGCGTTGAAAGGGGCCCCGGGGGGAACGAGCAGTACTTC. Translating it yields CSVERGPGGNEQYF.